This T cell receptor (beta chain) was captured in a study of tumor-infiltrating lymphocytes in oesophageal squamous cell carcinoma. The CDR3 runs 14 residues. Germline loops: CDR1 SGHDT, CDR2 YYEEEE. Using its own MiXCR run on the PCR reads, TCRdb lists one record per CDR3 protein. The table has fewer than 20,000 distinct CDR3 sequences, 40% to 45% seen once. This clonotype has a handful of counts. This TCR derives from a male donor with esophageal squamous cell carcinoma. Source material: esophageal tumor tissue. The V and J genes are TRBV5-6 and TRBJ2-3, with no clear D. TRBJ2-7 explains the end of the DNA better; the J call may be wrong. CDR3: CASSPQGNPYEQYF. The CDR3 DNA reads TGTGCCAGCAGCCCACAAGGGAACCCCTACGAGCAGTACTTC.